What follows is one T cell receptor beta chain and its context. V lost 3 bases to trimming and J lost 4 bases, with 10 bases between them. The CDR3 extends over 14 amino acids. Germline V lookup: CDR1 LNHNV, CDR2 YYDKDF (reference sequence). This sample is part of a study of blood T cell repertoires in COVID-19. Study at large: The study drew acute and convalescent COVID-19 samples from the United States, Italy and Spain. PBMCs, B-cell-depleted T cells, or T cells provided the cDNA or gDNA that made up the material.

As originally analysed: The assay estimated nucleated cells by amplifying reference gene primers. Clones were sequenced by immunoSEQ multiplex PCR, and TCRdb holds only the in-frame ones, with some missing. V and J calls and clone size are copied from that table; D and trimming were computed from the DNA. Of more than 95,000 clones in the sample, 87% were seen once. The chain has TRBV15 and TRBJ2-1; possibly TRBD2 for D (5 bases). The specimen was peripheral blood. This receptor was obtained from a man in his forties or fifties with acute or convalescent COVID-19. CDR3 bases: TGTGCCACCAGCAGCGGTCGGAGGTACAATGAGCAGTTCTTC. This codes for CATSSGRRYNEQFF.